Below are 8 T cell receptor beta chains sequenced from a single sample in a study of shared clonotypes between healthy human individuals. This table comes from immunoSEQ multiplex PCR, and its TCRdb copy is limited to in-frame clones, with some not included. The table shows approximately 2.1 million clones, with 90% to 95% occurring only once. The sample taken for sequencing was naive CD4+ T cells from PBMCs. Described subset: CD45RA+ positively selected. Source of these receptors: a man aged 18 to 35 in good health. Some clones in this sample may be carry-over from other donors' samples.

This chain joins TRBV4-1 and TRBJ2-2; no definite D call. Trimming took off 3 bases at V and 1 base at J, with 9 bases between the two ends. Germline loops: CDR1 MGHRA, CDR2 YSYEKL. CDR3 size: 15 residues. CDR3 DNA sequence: TGCGCCAGCAGCCACGAGACGGTGAACACCGGGGAGCTGTTTTTT. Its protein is CASSHETVNTGELFF.

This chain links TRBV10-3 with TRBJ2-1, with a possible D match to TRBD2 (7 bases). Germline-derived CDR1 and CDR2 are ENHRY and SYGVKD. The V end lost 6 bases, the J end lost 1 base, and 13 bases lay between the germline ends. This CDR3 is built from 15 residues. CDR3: CAISEEGGSYNEQFF. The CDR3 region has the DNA TGTGCCATCAGCGAGGAGGGGGGGTCCTACAATGAGCAGTTCTTC.

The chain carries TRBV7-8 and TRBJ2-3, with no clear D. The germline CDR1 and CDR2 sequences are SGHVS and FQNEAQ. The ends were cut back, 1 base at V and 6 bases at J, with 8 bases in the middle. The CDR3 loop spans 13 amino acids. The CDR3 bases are TGTGCCAGCAGCTTAGTAGGGTACGATACGCAGTATTTT. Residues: CASSLVGYDTQYF. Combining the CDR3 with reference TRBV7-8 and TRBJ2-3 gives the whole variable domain GAGVSQSPRYKVAKRGQDVALRCDPISGHVSLFWYQQALGQGPEFLTYFQNEAQLDKSGLPSDRFFAERPEGSVSTLKIQRTQQEDSAVYLCASSLVGYDTQYFGPGTRLTVL.

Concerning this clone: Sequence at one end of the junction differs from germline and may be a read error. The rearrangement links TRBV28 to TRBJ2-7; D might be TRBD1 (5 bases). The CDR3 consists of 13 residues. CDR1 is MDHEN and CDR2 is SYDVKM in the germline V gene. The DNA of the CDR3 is TGTGCCAGCAGCACAACCGCCGGCAGGGTGGCCCCCTTC. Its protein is CASSTTAGRVAPF.

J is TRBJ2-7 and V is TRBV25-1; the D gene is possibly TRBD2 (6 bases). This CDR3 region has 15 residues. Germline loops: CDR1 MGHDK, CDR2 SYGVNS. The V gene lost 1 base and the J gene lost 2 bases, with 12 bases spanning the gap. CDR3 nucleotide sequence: TGTGCCAGCAGTGAATCTGGGGCGGGGCCCTACGAGCAGTACTTC. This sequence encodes CASSESGAGPYEQYF.

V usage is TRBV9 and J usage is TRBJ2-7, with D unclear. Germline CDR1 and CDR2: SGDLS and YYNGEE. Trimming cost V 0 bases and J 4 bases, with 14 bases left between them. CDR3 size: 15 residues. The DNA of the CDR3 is TGTGCCAGCAGCGTAGGAATCGATCTCGGGTACGAGCAGTACTTC. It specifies CASSVGIDLGYEQYF.

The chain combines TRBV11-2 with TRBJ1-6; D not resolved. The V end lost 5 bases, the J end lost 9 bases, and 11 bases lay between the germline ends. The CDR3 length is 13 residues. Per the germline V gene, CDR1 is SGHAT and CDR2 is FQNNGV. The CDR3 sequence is CASSPWEGSPLHF. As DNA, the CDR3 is TGTGCCAGCAGCCCCTGGGAGGGTTCACCCCTCCACTTT. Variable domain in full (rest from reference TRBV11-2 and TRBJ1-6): EAGVAQSPRYKIIEKRQSVAFWCNPISGHATLYWYQQILGQGPKLLIQFQNNGVVDDSQLPKDRFSAERLKGVDSTLKIQPAKLEDSAVYLCASSPWEGSPLHFGNGTRLTVT.

The CDR3 coding sequence is TGTGCCAGCAGCAAGGGGGCGGGAGAGACCCAGTACTTC. Translation: CASSKGAGETQYF. The V gene is TRBV5-4, the J gene TRBJ2-5; 7 bases fit TRBD1. This CDR3 region has 13 residues. Per germline, CDR1 SGHNT and CDR2 YYREEE (reference sequence). V trimming: 4 bases; J trimming: 4 bases; junction bases outside the gene matches: 4.